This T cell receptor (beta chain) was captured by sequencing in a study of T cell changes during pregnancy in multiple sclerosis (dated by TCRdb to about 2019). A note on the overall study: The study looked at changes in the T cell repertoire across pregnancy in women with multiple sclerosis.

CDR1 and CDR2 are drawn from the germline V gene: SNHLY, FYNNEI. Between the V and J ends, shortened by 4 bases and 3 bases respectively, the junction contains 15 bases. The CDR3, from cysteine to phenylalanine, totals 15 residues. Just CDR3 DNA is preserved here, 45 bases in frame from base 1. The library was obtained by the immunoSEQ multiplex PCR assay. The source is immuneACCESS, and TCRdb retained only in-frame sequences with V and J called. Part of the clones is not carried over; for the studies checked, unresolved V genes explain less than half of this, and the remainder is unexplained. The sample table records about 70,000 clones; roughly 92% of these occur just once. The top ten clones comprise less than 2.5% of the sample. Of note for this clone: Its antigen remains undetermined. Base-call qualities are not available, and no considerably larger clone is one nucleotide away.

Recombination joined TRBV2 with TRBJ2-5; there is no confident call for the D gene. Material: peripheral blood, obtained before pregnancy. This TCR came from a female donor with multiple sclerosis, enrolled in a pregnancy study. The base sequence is TGTGCCAGCAGTGTTTCGAGAGGAGAAGAAGAGACCCAGTACTTC. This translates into CASSVSRGEEETQYF.